This T cell receptor beta chain came from a study of OX40 agonist ivuxolimab in advanced cancers. For the study in its entirety: Ivuxolimab was an agonistic, fully human IgG2 monoclonal antibody directed against OX40 (CD134), a costimulatory receptor. Intravenous ivuxolimab was administered to patients every 2 weeks at six dose levels: 0.01, 0.1, 0.3, 1.5, 3 and 10 mg/kg. Of the 50 to 55 patients in dose escalation, approximately 20 had hepatocellular carcinoma, around 15 had melanoma, 9 had renal cell carcinoma and 9 had head and neck cancer. In the dose-escalation cohort, 65% to 90% of patients were male, and the mean age was about 55 years, with a range of about 20 to 79. Patients were allowed to have had prior anti-PD-1, anti-PD-L1 or anti-CTLA-4 therapy, and 30% to 50% of the dose-escalation patients had previously received checkpoint inhibitors. Three dose-escalation patients achieved partial responses, one with hepatocellular carcinoma and two with cutaneous melanoma. The point of sequencing TCRbeta in the periphery was to test whether ivuxolimab changed TCR sequence diversity and drove clonal T-cell expansion. The monotherapy dose-escalation portion (N of about 50 patients) of the phase I ivuxolimab trial is reported in the paper. Results the study describes overall, beyond this receptor: The antigen specificity of the peripheral T cells that underwent clonal expansion was not determined. After ivuxolimab, CD8+ T cells had more expanded clones than CD4+ T cells on average. In partial responders in the 0.1-3.0 mg/kg groups, normalized peripheral clonal expansion was found to be among the lowest, especially among CD8+ T cells. Low levels of normalized T-cell clonal expansion were also seen in some nonresponding patients. At doses of 0.1 to 3.0 mg/kg, clonal expansion of both CD4+ and CD8+ T cells in blood was seen between baseline and week 6.

Worth noting for this clone: Its antigen is currently not known. No per-base quality is available; no much larger clone lies one base away.

The CDR3 covers 15 residues, taking in both the cysteine and the phenylalanine. Kept here is only the CDR3 DNA, which spans 45 bases and is read in frame from base 1. Cut back by 5 bases and 2 bases, the V and J ends lie 13 bases apart. The germline V gene supplies CDR1 MDHEN and CDR2 SYDVKM. The trial excluded patients who had a history of autoimmune disease or were on systemic immunosuppression. In every dose cohort, peripheral blood was drawn for TCR sequencing at baseline, cycle 4 day 1, and cycle 7 day 1. Samples were obtained from an open-label, multicenter, first-in-human phase I dose-escalation trial of ivuxolimab. Adults with locally advanced or metastatic melanoma, renal cell, hepatocellular, or head and neck squamous cell carcinoma were enrolled in the trial. CD4+ and CD8+ T cells were sorted separately from peripheral blood before TCR sequencing. Genomic DNA was isolated from the sorted cells so that the TCRbeta CDR3 region could be sequenced. TCRbeta CDR3 regions were sequenced using the immunoSEQ Assay. As stored in TCRdb, this immuneACCESS dataset retains in-frame rearrangements with V and J assigned. A fraction of the clones does not appear; measured against another copy, unresolved V genes explain less than half of the discrepancy, and the remainder lacks a known reason. The sample contains around 60,000 clones, about nine tenths of them found a single time. Jointly, the top ten make up around 2% of the sample.

The source is an adult with an advanced solid tumor such as melanoma, head and neck, liver or kidney cancer. This chain joins TRBV28 to TRBJ1-5; TRBD1 is a possible D gene, resting on 6 matching bases. The sample consisted of CD4+ or CD8+ T cells sorted from blood, taken in a trial of the OX40 agonist ivuxolimab. In nucleotide form, the sequence is TGTGCCAGCAGTCTCCAGGGGCGGGGCAATCAGCCCCAGCATTTT. Its protein is CASSLQGRGNQPQHF.